The clone carrying this T cell receptor beta chain occurred many times. Time point meaning: healthy volunteer bleed at 6 weeks. Unseparated into fractions, whole blood served as the source from which total RNA was extracted. This sample was taken from a study of human T cells and chemical hapten exposure. TCRdb re-called the RACE reads through MiXCR, storing one row per CDR3 protein. The sample has around 80,000 distinct CDR3 sequences; over 8.5% are singletons. With 0 bases clipped from V and 8 bases from J, the junction kept 8 bases outside the gene matches. Germline V gives CDR1 WNHNN, CDR2 SYGVQD (reference sequence). The length of the CDR3 is 16 residues.

The V call is TRBV10-1, the J call TRBJ2-1, with 9 bases aligning to TRBD2. Specimen: whole blood. This receptor was taken from a male donor in good health. Some clones in this sample may be carry-over from other donors' samples. The CDR3 nucleotides are TGCGCCAGCAGTGAGTCTAGCGGGAGCCATTCCCATGAGCAGTTCTTC. This codes for CASSESSGSHSHEQFF.